Sequencing of this T cell receptor (beta chain) was carried out in a study of T cells in localized non-small cell lung cancer. This CDR3 has 13 amino acids. The J segment lost 7 bases and the V segment lost 10 bases, leaving 9 bases of the junction unmatched. Germline CDR1 reads LNHDA; CDR2 reads SQIVND (reference sequence). Assay: immunoSEQ multiplex PCR; the TCRdb copy retains only in-frame clones and omits some. Among approximately 1,200 clones, 25% to 30% were seen once, and the ten largest hold over 15%. The source is a female donor at least 60 years old with stage III squamous cell lung carcinoma. The chain employs TRBV19 and TRBJ1-2; 10 nucleotides line up with TRBD1. Sequenced material: lung tumor tissue, taken before any cancer treatment. The CDR3: CATQDRGQRGYTF. In DNA, the CDR3 is TGTGCCACCCAAGACAGGGGGCAACGTGGCTACACCTTC.